This entry lists 26 T cell receptor beta chains sequenced from one sample in a study of blood T cells in healthy people across ages. A second PCR of 7 to 11 cycles used a sample-barcoded 5' primer and a J-beta primer mix. TCRdb reprocessed the 5' RACE reads via MiXCR and lists one record per CDR3 protein. In the table there are about 1.8 million distinct CDR3 sequences, about 50% of which are singletons. Sequences were obtained from blood. These receptors originate from a middle-aged woman in good health.

This clonotype has only a few counts. This sequence joins TRBV24-1 and TRBJ1-5, with D possibly TRBD1 on 5 matching bases. Germline V lookup: CDR1 KGHDR, CDR2 SFDVKD. V dropped 4 bases and J dropped 4 bases, with 13 bases sitting between them. The CDR3 length is 15 residues. This chain's CDR3 is CATSEQGVGNQPQHF. The CDR3, as DNA: TGTGCCACCAGTGAGCAAGGGGTGGGTAATCAGCCCCAGCATTTT.

This clonotype was found a few times. The V call is TRBV4-2, the J call TRBJ2-1, with 13 bases aligning to TRBD2. The CDR3 is 17 amino acids. Trimming took 2 bases from V and 4 from J; bases not matched to a gene: 5. The germline V gene encodes CDR1 LGHNA and CDR2 YNFKEQ. CDR3 DNA sequence: TGTGCCAGCAGCCAAACTAGCGGGGGGGTTAATTACAATGAGCAGTTCTTC. It is translated as CASSQTSGGVNYNEQFF.

This clonotype has only one observation. Compared with germline, one end of the junction differs, possibly owing to a read error. This sequence joins TRBV29-1 and TRBJ2-2, with a possible D match to TRBD1 (7 bases). CDR3 length equals 13 residues. Germline V gene lookup returns CDR1 SQVTM and CDR2 ANQGSEA. Here the CDR3 reads CSVDRANTGGLFF. The CDR3, as DNA: TGCAGCGTAGACAGGGCAAACACCGGGGGGCTGTTTTTT.

This CDR3 is CASSSTSGRPETQYF. CDR3 sequence (DNA): TGTGCCAGCAGTTCCACCTCGGGCAGGCCGGAGACCCAGTACTTC. The chain employs TRBV7-2 and TRBJ2-5; D unclear. Deletions cut 6 bases from V and 5 bases from J, with 19 bases between. CDR1 and CDR2 from the germline V gene are SGHTA and FQGNSA. The CDR3 spans 15 residues.

This chain joins TRBV11-2 and TRBJ2-1; D call uncertain. The CDR3 runs 14 residues. Trimming removed 5 bases from V and 7 bases from J, with 15 bases in between. Germline V gene data show CDR1 as SGHAT and CDR2 as FQNNGV. CDR3 sequence: CASSPPLGLNEQFF. For the CDR3, the DNA is TGTGCCAGCAGCCCCCCGCTCGGGTTGAATGAGCAGTTCTTC.

This clonotype was recorded only once. A much larger clone is a single base away; this may be a read error. The genes are TRBV4-3 and TRBJ2-5, with D hard to call. The J call may be in error: the DNA end matches TRBJ2-1 better. This CDR3 comprises 13 residues. The germline gives CDR1 LGHNA, CDR2 YSLEER. The CDR3 spells CASSQGVQETQFF. CDR3 DNA sequence: TGCGCCAGCAGCCAAGGGGTTCAAGAGACCCAGTTCTTC.

The gene calls are TRBV5-6 and TRBJ2-1, with D maybe TRBD1 (6 bases). V shed 4 bases and J shed 12 bases, with 17 bases lying between them. The length of the CDR3 is 13 residues. CDR1 SGHDT and CDR2 YYEEEE come from the germline V gene. CDR3 coding DNA: TGTGCCAGCAGCCTCGCCCCACAGGGTATGCAGTTCTTC. This translates into CASSLAPQGMQFF.

This clonotype was seen more than once but under ten times. The genes are TRBV24-1 and TRBJ2-7, with 7 bases lining up with TRBD1. The germline V gene encodes CDR1 KGHDR and CDR2 SFDVKD. The trim removed 4 bases at V and 2 bases at J, leaving 7 bases unmatched. CDR3 size: 15 residues. The CDR3 loop is CATSDPRDRAYEQYF. The CDR3 DNA is TGTGCCACCAGTGACCCCCGGGACAGAGCCTACGAGCAGTACTTC.

The V and J genes are TRBV18 and TRBJ1-1; maybe TRBD1 (5 bases). Germline lookup yields CDR1 KGHSH and CDR2 LQKENI. The CDR3 covers 16 residues. Between the trimmed V and J ends, which lost 6 bases and 0 bases, there was a span of 17 bases. DNA for the CDR3: TGTGCCAGCTCTTCGGGACGGTCGAGATTGAACACTGAAGCTTTCTTT. It encodes CASSSGRSRLNTEAFF. The whole variable domain, filled in from reference TRBV18 and TRBJ1-1, reads NAGVMQNPRHLVRRRGQEARLRCSPMKGHSHVYWYRQLPEEGLKFMVYLQKENIIDESGMPKERFSAEFPKEGPSILRIQQVVRGDSAAYFCASSSGRSRLNTEAFFGQGTRLTVV.

This clonotype has only a few counts. This rearrangement joins TRBV7-6 to TRBJ2-7; no reliable D call. Deletions cut 2 bases from V and 3 bases from J, with 8 bases between. The germline gives CDR1 SGHVS, CDR2 FNYEAQ. CDR3 length: 13 residues. CDR3: CASSLKSFYEQYF. The CDR3 DNA follows: TGTGCCAGCAGCTTAAAGTCATTCTACGAGCAGTACTTC. The full variable domain, completed using reference TRBV7-6 and TRBJ2-7, is GAGVSQSPRYKVTKRGQDVALRCDPISGHVSLYWYRQALGQGPEFLTYFNYEAQQDKSGLPNDRFSAERPEGSISTLTIQRTEQRDSAMYRCASSLKSFYEQYFGPGTRLTVT.

The chain combines TRBV2 with TRBJ1-6, with D perhaps matching TRBD1 (6 bases). Germline V gives CDR1 SNHLY, CDR2 FYNNEI. This CDR3 is built from 17 residues. V dropped 1 base and J dropped 8 bases, with 18 bases sitting between them. This chain's CDR3 is CASSEVQGRGVDSPLHF. CDR3 in DNA: TGTGCCAGCAGTGAAGTTCAGGGGAGGGGGGTTGATTCACCCCTCCACTTT.

This chain connects TRBV25-1 to TRBJ1-4; 10 bases match TRBD1. V shed 5 bases and J 7 bases; nucleotides not matched to a gene: 7. Germline V gene data show CDR1 as MGHDK and CDR2 as SYGVNS. This CDR3 spans 15 amino acids. The CDR3 region is CASSIWDRGREKLFF. CDR3 coding DNA: TGTGCCAGCAGTATCTGGGACAGGGGACGTGAAAAACTGTTTTTT.

The genes are TRBV4-2 and TRBJ2-4, with 8 nucleotides matching TRBD2. The DNA end is a closer match to TRBJ2-5, so the J assignment may be wrong. The CDR3 spans 15 residues. In germline, CDR1 is LGHNA, CDR2 YNFKEQ. The CDR3 bases are TGTGCCAGCAGCCAAGGGACCACGGGAGGGGAGACCCAGTACTTC. Translation: CASSQGTTGGETQYF.

The CDR3 nucleotides are TGTGCCAGCCTCGACCTCGGGACAGGGGGTGGCTACACCTTC. It encodes CASLDLGTGGGYTF. The chain has TRBV7-2 and TRBJ1-2; 11 nucleotides line up with TRBD1. Trimming cost V 8 bases and J 7 bases; bases outside gene matches: 9. CDR3 length equals 14 residues. The germline V gene has CDR1 SGHTA and CDR2 FQGNSA.

This clonotype was detected only a few times. This chain connects TRBV4-3 to TRBJ2-5; D is perhaps TRBD2 (5 bases). Germline CDR1 LGHNA, CDR2 YSLEER. The CDR3 has 13 residues. V was shortened by 1 base and J by 5 bases, with 8 bases between the two germline ends. CDR3 amino acids: CASSQVWEETQYF. The CDR3 coding sequence is TGCGCCAGCAGCCAAGTCTGGGAGGAGACCCAGTACTTC.

This CDR3 reads CASSPSGGGGGSNQETQYF. CDR3 DNA: TGTGCCAGCAGCCCTAGCGGGGGGGGAGGGGGCTCAAACCAAGAGACCCAGTACTTC. The V call is TRBV4-2, the J call TRBJ2-5, with 12 bases that match TRBD2. Germline assignment: CDR1 LGHNA and CDR2 YNFKEQ. Trimming removed 4 bases from V and 0 bases from J; junction bases left unmatched: 12. CDR3 size: 19 residues.

V is TRBV27 and J is TRBJ1-6, with D possibly TRBD1 on 6 matching bases. The CDR3 sequence is 13 residues long. Per germline, CDR1 MNHEY and CDR2 SMNVEV (reference sequence). V was pared by 8 bases and J by 10 bases, with 15 bases between. CDR3 coding DNA: TGTGCCAGCTGGGGGGGCCCGCGATCACCCCTCCACTTT. It specifies CASWGGPRSPLHF.

V gene TRBV10-3 combines with J gene TRBJ1-2; tentative D call: TRBD1 (6 bases). This CDR3 has 13 residues. V lost 2 bases, J lost 8 bases, and 12 bases lay in between. Per the germline V gene, CDR1 is ENHRY and CDR2 is SYGVKD. In nucleotides, the CDR3 is TGTGCCATCAGTGAGGACAGGCCTGGGGGCTACACCTTC. Protein sequence: CAISEDRPGGYTF.

This clonotype was counted a few times. The chain couples TRBV15 to TRBJ2-3; 7 bases fit TRBD1. V shed 1 base and J 0 bases; nucleotides not matched to a gene: 4. The CDR3 extends over 16 amino acids. The germline gives CDR1 LNHNV, CDR2 YYDKDF (reference sequence). The CDR3 DNA reads as TGTGCCACCAGCAGAGCAGTGACAGGGAGCACAGATACGCAGTATTTT. This encodes CATSRAVTGSTDTQYF.

J is TRBJ2-5 and V is TRBV20-1; D not certain. Deletions cut 1 base from V and 1 base from J, with 19 bases between. CDR1 DFQATT and CDR2 SNEGSKA come from the germline V gene (reference sequence). The CDR3 totals 17 residues. The chain's CDR3 is CSARGVNTAEIQETQYF. CDR3 DNA: TGCAGTGCTAGAGGGGTCAATACGGCAGAGATCCAAGAGACCCAGTACTTC.

The rearrangement joins TRBV28 to TRBJ1-2; no reliable D call. CDR1 MDHEN and CDR2 SYDVKM come from the germline V gene. The ends were cut back, 2 bases at V and 4 bases at J, with 11 bases in the middle. The length of the CDR3 is 14 residues. This CDR3 is CASSLGILSYGYTF. The CDR3 DNA is TGTGCCAGCAGTTTAGGCATTCTGAGCTATGGCTACACCTTC.

This clonotype was seen a single time. The rearrangement uses TRBV28 and TRBJ2-5; D may be TRBD2 (5 bases). Trimming stripped 1 base from V and 3 bases from J, with 12 bases between. The CDR3 is made up of 15 amino acids. Looked up from germline, CDR1 is MDHEN and CDR2 is SYDVKM. As DNA, the CDR3 is TGTGCCAGCAGTTTATTCAGTACCGGGAAAGAGACCCAGTACTTC. Encoded protein: CASSLFSTGKETQYF.

This chain uses TRBV10-2 with TRBJ2-1, with D tentatively TRBD1 (5 bases). The CDR3 contains 12 residues. Trimming shortened V by 6 bases and J by 10 bases, and 13 bases separated the two germline ends. Germline CDR1 reads WSHSY; CDR2 reads SAAADI. CDR3 residues: CASSKAGNEQFF. Here the CDR3 DNA reads TGCGCCAGCAGCAAAGCAGGGAACGAGCAGTTCTTC.

The V call is TRBV3-1, the J call TRBJ2-6, with D perhaps TRBD2 (5 bases). The CDR3 contains 18 residues. V lost 3 bases, J lost 0 bases, and 15 bases lay in between. Germline V lookup: CDR1 LGHDT, CDR2 YNNKEL (reference sequence). The CDR3 region is CASSQVDRGFSGANVLTF. Here the CDR3 DNA reads TGTGCCAGCAGCCAGGTCGATCGGGGATTCTCTGGGGCCAACGTCCTGACTTTC. The whole variable domain, filled in from reference TRBV3-1 and TRBJ2-6, reads DTAVSQTPKYLVTQMGNDKSIKCEQNLGHDTMYWYKQDSKKFLKIMFSYNNKELIINETVPNRFSPKSPDKAHLNLHINSLELGDSAVYFCASSQVDRGFSGANVLTFGAGSRLTVL.

This clonotype was seen a few times. The rearrangement uses TRBV7-2 and TRBJ1-5; D is unresolved. Germline V gene sequence: CDR1 SGHTA, CDR2 FQGNSA. The CDR3 sequence is 13 residues long. The V gene lost 0 bases and the J gene lost 9 bases, with 9 bases spanning the gap. The CDR3: CASSLALQAPQHF. DNA of the CDR3: TGTGCCAGCAGCTTAGCGTTACAAGCGCCCCAGCATTTT.

The CDR3 DNA reads as TGTGCCAGCAGTTGCGGCCGTGGGGGGATCGGGGAGACCCAGTACTTC. As protein: CASSCGRGGIGETQYF. The chain couples TRBV6-6 to TRBJ2-5; a possible D gene is TRBD2 (6 bases). Germline CDR1 MNHNY, CDR2 SVGAGI (reference sequence). Trimming took off 4 bases at V and 5 bases at J, with 20 bases between the two ends. This CDR3 is 16 amino acids long.